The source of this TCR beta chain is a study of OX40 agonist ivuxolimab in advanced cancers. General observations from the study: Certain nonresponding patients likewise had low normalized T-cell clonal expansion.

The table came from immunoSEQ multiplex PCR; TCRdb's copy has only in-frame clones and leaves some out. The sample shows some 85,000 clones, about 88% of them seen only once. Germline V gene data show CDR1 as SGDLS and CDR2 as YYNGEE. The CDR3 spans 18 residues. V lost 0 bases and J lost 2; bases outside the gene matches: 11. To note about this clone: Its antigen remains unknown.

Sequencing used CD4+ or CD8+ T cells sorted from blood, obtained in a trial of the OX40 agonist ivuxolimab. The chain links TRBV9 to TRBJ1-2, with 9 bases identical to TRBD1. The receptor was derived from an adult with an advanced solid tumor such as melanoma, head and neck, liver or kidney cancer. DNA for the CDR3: TGTGCCAGCAGCGTAGCTCCAACCGGGACAGGGAGAAACTATGGCTACACCTTC. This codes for CASSVAPTGTGRNYGYTF.